Each of the 29 T cell receptor beta chains below was sequenced from the same sample in a study of beta chain features in type 1 diabetes. Study outcomes and limitations: Shorter TCRB CDR3s, moderately but significantly so, marked every one of the four CD4+ subsets in Type 1 diabetes patients.

Their antigens are not known. The study reverse transcribed the entire isolated RNA, so it sequenced expressed TCRB transcripts. Method: immunoSEQ multiplex PCR; TCRdb's copy keeps in-frame clones and lacks some. There are fewer than 20,000 clones in the sample; approximately 71% occur only once, and about 2.5% lies in the top ten. Source material: Tregs from blood. The receptor source for this set is a man aged 25-45 years with type 1 diabetes.

The chain joins TRBV4-2 to TRBJ2-5; 10 nucleotides align to TRBD2. This CDR3 has 18 residues. V shed 1 base and J 2 bases; nucleotides not matched to a gene: 10. The germline V gene has CDR1 LGHNA and CDR2 YNFKEQ. CDR3 sequence reads: CASSQVYSGGAGQETQYF. The CDR3 region has the DNA TGTGCCAGCAGCCAAGTCTACAGCGGGGGGGCAGGGCAAGAGACCCAGTACTTC.

J is TRBJ2-7 and V is TRBV30; unclear D gene. Germline V CDR1 and CDR2: GTSNPN, SVGIG (reference sequence). The CDR3 consists of 11 residues. Between the trimmed V and J ends, which lost 5 bases and 3 bases, there was a span of 8 bases. The CDR3 nucleotides are TGTGCCTGGGGTTCCGGCTACGAGCAGTACTTC. This sequence encodes CAWGSGYEQYF. The entire variable domain, with the rest obtained from reference TRBV30 and TRBJ2-7, is as follows: SQTIHQWPATLVQPVGSPLSLECTVEGTSNPNLYWYRQAAGRGLQLLFYSVGIGQISSEVPQNLSASRPQDRQFILSSKKLLLSDSGFYLCAWGSGYEQYFGPGTRLTVT.

The chain carries TRBV19 and TRBJ2-6; 7 bases map to TRBD2. The junction had 1 base not matched to a gene; V was cut back by 3 bases and J by 2 bases. The CDR3 consists of 15 residues. Germline CDR1 reads LNHDA; CDR2 reads SQIVND (reference sequence). The CDR3 sequence: CASSMGGAGANVLTF. The CDR3, as DNA: TGTGCCAGTAGTATGGGGGGGGCTGGGGCCAACGTCCTGACTTTC. The entire variable domain, with the rest obtained from reference TRBV19 and TRBJ2-6, is as follows: DGGITQSPKYLFRKEGQNVTLSCEQNLNHDAMYWYRQDPGQGLRLIYYSQIVNDFQKGDIAEGYSVSREKKESFPLTVTSAQKNPTAFYLCASSMGGAGANVLTFGAGSRLTVL.

This clone was observed a handful of times. The rearrangement joins TRBV2 to TRBJ2-1, with a tentative D call TRBD1 (5 bases). The CDR3 sequence is 12 residues long. V lost 6 bases to trimming and J lost 7 bases, with 10 bases between them. The V gene's germline CDR1 is SNHLY and CDR2 FYNNEI. CDR3 bases: TGTGCCAGCAGCGCCCGACAGAATGAGCAGTTCTTC. Translation gives CASSARQNEQFF.

The chain has TRBV4-1 and TRBJ1-3; TRBD1 matches at 10 bases. With V trimmed by 1 base and J by 2 bases, 2 bases remained unmatched. Per the germline V gene, CDR1 is MGHRA and CDR2 is YSYEKL. CDR3 length equals 16 residues. The CDR3 DNA sequence: TGCGCCAGCAGCCAAGGAGGGACAGGGGCTGGAAACACCATATATTTT. It encodes CASSQGGTGAGNTIYF.

This clone was counted only a few times. The chain recombines TRBV2 with TRBJ2-7; 15 bases are shared with TRBD2. Germline CDR1 is SNHLY and CDR2 is FYNNEI. J gave up 2 bases and V 4 bases, and 6 bases lay outside the gene matches. This CDR3 spans 17 amino acids. CDR3 bases: TGTGCCAGCAGTGGGACTAGCGGGAGGGCCTTAGCCTACGAGCAGTACTTC. Residues: CASSGTSGRALAYEQYF.

The genes are TRBV7-3 and TRBJ2-3; D might be TRBD1 (6 bases). V was trimmed by 4 bases and J by 2 bases, leaving 16 bases between them. CDR3 length: 16 amino acids. Germline V gives CDR1 SGHTA, CDR2 FQGTGA. For the CDR3, the DNA is TGTGCCAGCAGCTCGGCGACTCAGGGGCCCACAGATACGCAGTATTTT. Protein product: CASSSATQGPTDTQYF.

The genes are TRBV7-2 and TRBJ1-1; D may be TRBD1 (5 bases). From germline, CDR1 is SGHTA and CDR2 FQGNSA. V lost 0 bases, J lost 6 bases, and 20 bases lay in between. CDR3 size: 17 residues. The CDR3 region has the DNA TGTGCCAGCAGCTTAGCGGACACCCGAGGAGCCACTGCTGAAGCTTTCTTT. Protein: CASSLADTRGATAEAFF.

The chain combines TRBV7-9 with TRBJ2-1; TRBD1 agrees at 8 bases. This CDR3 has 12 amino acids. Germline CDR1 reads SEHNR; CDR2 reads FQNEAQ (reference sequence). With V trimmed by 4 bases and J by 13 bases, 6 bases remained unmatched. CDR3 protein: CASSSRTGNQFF. The CDR3 nucleotides are TGTGCCAGCAGCTCCCGGACAGGGAACCAGTTCTTC.

This clone has only a few counts. The chain is built from TRBV29-1 and TRBJ2-1, with TRBD1 identical over 8 bases. V lost 2 bases, J lost 2 bases, and 5 bases stayed unmatched. CDR1 and CDR2 (germline): SQVTM, ANQGSEA. This CDR3 has 15 residues. This CDR3 reads CSVERAGGPYNEQFF. The CDR3, as DNA: TGCAGCGTTGAAAGGGCAGGGGGCCCCTACAATGAGCAGTTCTTC.

The V and J genes are TRBV5-4 and TRBJ1-1, with D uncertain. From germline, CDR1 is SGHNT and CDR2 YYREEE (reference sequence). Trimming shortened V by 4 bases and J by 4 bases, and 17 bases separated the two germline ends. The CDR3 runs to 15 residues. The CDR3 DNA reads as TGTGCCAGCAGCGCAAGCAGGATATTGGGCACTGAAGCTTTCTTT. Translating it yields CASSASRILGTEAFF.

The rearrangement links TRBV6-6 to TRBJ2-7; TRBD1 aligns across 9 bases. From germline, CDR1 is MNHNY and CDR2 SVGAGI (reference sequence). This CDR3 comprises 15 residues. V shed 0 bases, J shed 1 base, and the junction held 1 base outside the gene matches. The CDR3 DNA is TGTGCCAGCAGTTACTCGACAGGGGGTTCCTACGAGCAGTACTTC. Translated, it gives CASSYSTGGSYEQYF.

The CDR3 sequence is CASSLGSGGYEQYF. Written as DNA, the CDR3 is TGTGCCAGCAGCTTAGGATCGGGGGGTTACGAGCAGTACTTC. This chain joins TRBV11-2 and TRBJ2-7; 7 nucleotides agree with TRBD2. The CDR3 has 14 residues. The V and J ends lost 1 base and 4 bases, in that order; junction bases with no gene match: 4. Germline CDR1 is SGHAT and CDR2 is FQNNGV. Drawing the rest from reference TRBV11-2 and TRBJ2-7, the complete variable domain is EAGVAQSPRYKIIEKRQSVAFWCNPISGHATLYWYQQILGQGPKLLIQFQNNGVVDDSQLPKDRFSAERLKGVDSTLKIQPAKLEDSAVYLCASSLGSGGYEQYFGPGTRLTVT.

In this sample, this clone turned up a few times. This chain's CDR3 is CASSVAQALYGYTF. DNA of the CDR3: TGTGCCAGCAGCGTAGCACAGGCCCTCTATGGCTACACCTTC. The V call is TRBV9, the J call TRBJ1-2; possibly TRBD1 for D (5 bases). The V end lost 0 bases, the J end lost 4 bases, and 10 bases lay between the germline ends. The CDR3 is made up of 14 amino acids. From germline, CDR1 is SGDLS and CDR2 YYNGEE.

The V gene is TRBV27, the J gene TRBJ2-3; perhaps TRBD2 as D (6 bases). The CDR3 runs 13 residues. Germline V gene data show CDR1 as MNHEY and CDR2 as SMNVEV (reference sequence). The V gene lost 3 bases and the J gene lost 4 bases, with 8 bases spanning the gap. CDR3 amino acids: CASSFREADTQYF. The CDR3 region has the DNA TGTGCCAGCAGTTTTAGGGAGGCAGATACGCAGTATTTT.

The V call is TRBV19, the J call TRBJ1-5; D is ambiguous. The CDR3 is made up of 14 amino acids. The germline V and J ends were trimmed by 8 bases and 3 bases, with 14 bases remaining between them. Germline V gives CDR1 LNHDA, CDR2 SQIVND (reference sequence). The CDR3 sequence: CASDPGRYNQPQHF. CDR3 nucleotides: TGTGCCAGTGATCCGGGGAGGTACAATCAGCCCCAGCATTTT.

The V call is TRBV6-5, the J call TRBJ1-4, with 8 bases lining up with TRBD1. The CDR3 totals 14 residues. The V segment lost 5 bases and the J segment 7 bases; nucleotides outside the gene matches: 6. The V gene's germline CDR1 is MNHEY and CDR2 SVGAGI. Here the CDR3 DNA reads TGTGCCAGCAGTCTGGACAGGGTTGCTGAAAAACTGTTTTTT. Translating it yields CASSLDRVAEKLFF.

The genes are TRBV6-5 and TRBJ2-5; D perhaps matches TRBD2 (6 bases). This CDR3 is built from 15 residues. CDR1 and CDR2 (germline): MNHEY, SVGAGI. Trimming took 8 bases from V and 6 from J, leaving 22 bases between them. This CDR3 reads CASRFDYLAQKTQYF. As DNA, the CDR3 is TGTGCCAGCCGATTCGACTACCTAGCGCAAAAGACCCAGTACTTC.

V and J are TRBV7-9 and TRBJ1-6, with 10 bases lining up with TRBD1. Germline V gene sequence: CDR1 SEHNR, CDR2 FQNEAQ (reference sequence). J gave up 9 bases and V 5 bases, and 10 bases lay outside the gene matches. This CDR3 is 16 amino acids long. The CDR3 sequence: CASSGRDRGVTSPLHF. The CDR3 nucleotides are TGTGCCAGCAGCGGACGGGACAGGGGCGTAACTTCACCCCTCCACTTT.

The rearrangement links TRBV4-1 to TRBJ1-4; D remains unclear. This CDR3 is 16 amino acids long. V was trimmed by 0 bases and J by 7 bases, leaving 15 bases between them. The V gene's germline CDR1 is MGHRA and CDR2 YSYEKL. The chain's CDR3 is CASSQERFDGSEKLFF. Written as DNA, the CDR3 is TGCGCCAGCAGCCAAGAGAGGTTCGATGGTAGTGAAAAACTGTTTTTT.

The V gene is TRBV20-1, the J gene TRBJ2-5, with 10 bases identical to TRBD2. V gave up 6 bases and J gave up 13 bases; unmatched junction bases: 8. The CDR3 consists of 11 residues. The germline V gene has CDR1 DFQATT and CDR2 SNEGSKA (reference sequence). CDR3 protein: CSAPFSGGLYF. As DNA, the CDR3 is TGCAGTGCCCCGTTTAGCGGGGGGTTGTACTTC.

The chain uses TRBV6-4 and TRBJ2-5; D perhaps matches TRBD2 (6 bases). The CDR3 runs 14 residues. Trimming took 3 bases from V and 2 from J, leaving 10 bases between them. Germline CDR1 reads MRHNA; CDR2 reads SNTAGT. Here the CDR3 DNA reads TGTGCCAGCAGTGAGGCTAGCGAACAAGAGACCCAGTACTTC. This encodes CASSEASEQETQYF.

This clone has a single count. V gene TRBV4-1 combines with J gene TRBJ2-7; 8 bases are a match to TRBD1. The ends lost 4 bases at V and 5 bases at J; junction bases unmatched: 7. Germline V lookup: CDR1 MGHRA, CDR2 YSYEKL. This CDR3 comprises 14 residues. CDR3 sequence reads: CASSRSQGANEQYF. The CDR3 nucleotides are TGCGCCAGCAGCCGGTCTCAGGGGGCGAACGAGCAGTACTTC.

This clone was picked up one time. The J gene is TRBJ2-7, the V gene TRBV28; tentatively, D is TRBD2 (6 bases). Trimming stripped 6 bases from V and 0 bases from J, with 12 bases between. This CDR3 region has 14 residues. From germline, CDR1 is MDHEN and CDR2 SYDVKM. The CDR3 DNA sequence: TGTGCCAGCAGGGGTAGCGGAAGCTCCTACGAGCAGTACTTC. Translation: CASRGSGSSYEQYF.

CDR3 in DNA: TGTGCCAGCTCACCAGCCAGGACAGGGCCTATGAACACTGAAGCTTTCTTT. This sequence encodes CASSPARTGPMNTEAFF. This sequence joins TRBV18 and TRBJ1-1, with 8 bases that match TRBD1. Per germline, CDR1 KGHSH and CDR2 LQKENI. V shed 2 bases, J shed 0 bases, and the junction held 8 bases outside the gene matches. This CDR3 has 17 residues.

The chain has TRBV6-5 and TRBJ1-1, with D possibly matching TRBD1 (6 bases). The germline V gene encodes CDR1 MNHEY and CDR2 SVGAGI. V lost 7 bases and J 6 bases, leaving 15 bases between the germline ends. CDR3 length equals 13 residues. CDR3 DNA: TGTGCCAGCACCCGACCAGGGGAACCTGAAGCTTTCTTT. Translating gives CASTRPGEPEAFF.

The J gene is TRBJ1-1, the V gene TRBV6-1; maybe TRBD1 (6 bases). The CDR3 runs 14 residues. V lost 10 bases and J lost 5, with 20 bases in between. Germline CDR1 reads MNHNS; CDR2 reads SASEGT. The CDR3 sequence: CATEAGGPITEAFF. The CDR3 DNA reads TGTGCCACCGAGGCTGGGGGCCCGATAACTGAAGCTTTCTTT.

The chain links TRBV7-1 to TRBJ2-1; TRBD2 matches 13 bases. TRBV7-1 is annotated as an ORF whose role is uncertain. Trimming took 6 bases from V and 7 from J; bases not matched to a gene: 3. The CDR3 has 14 amino acids. CDR3 in DNA: TGTGCCAGCAGTCGACTAGCGGGGGGAAATGAGCAGTTCTTC. Its protein is CASSRLAGGNEQFF.

The chain couples TRBV30 to TRBJ2-5; D is undetermined. Judging by the DNA end, TRBJ2-7 fits better; the J call may be wrong. The CDR3 sequence is 12 residues long. Germline lookup yields CDR1 GTSNPN and CDR2 SVGIG (reference sequence). The CDR3 bases are TGTGCCTGGACGAGCGAGACCTACGAGCAGTACTTC. It is translated as CAWTSETYEQYF.